This T cell receptor (beta chain) derives from a study of T cells in Graves' hyperthyroidism and ophthalmopathy. TCR beta CDR3 regions were amplified from RNA. HTBI primers were used for first-round RT-PCR of the TCR CDR3. TCRdb passed the multiplex PCR reads through MiXCR, listing each CDR3 protein once. In the table there are roughly 740,000 distinct CDR3 sequences, less than 20% of which are singletons. Fresh peripheral blood, around 9.3 ml of it, supplied the PBMCs. The sample holds a few counts of this clonotype. Germline V CDR1 and CDR2: SGHTA, FQGNSA. Between the trimmed V and J ends, which lost 1 base and 7 bases, there was a span of 14 bases. The CDR3 is made up of 15 amino acids.

The sample taken for sequencing was blood. This TCR came from a man between 18 and 29 years old with Graves' hyperthyroidism. The chain carries TRBV7-2 and TRBJ1-5; D ambiguous. DNA for the CDR3: TGTGCCAGCAGCTTAGTCCATGTGGTCTGGCAGCCCCAGCATTTT. This sequence encodes CASSLVHVVWQPQHF.